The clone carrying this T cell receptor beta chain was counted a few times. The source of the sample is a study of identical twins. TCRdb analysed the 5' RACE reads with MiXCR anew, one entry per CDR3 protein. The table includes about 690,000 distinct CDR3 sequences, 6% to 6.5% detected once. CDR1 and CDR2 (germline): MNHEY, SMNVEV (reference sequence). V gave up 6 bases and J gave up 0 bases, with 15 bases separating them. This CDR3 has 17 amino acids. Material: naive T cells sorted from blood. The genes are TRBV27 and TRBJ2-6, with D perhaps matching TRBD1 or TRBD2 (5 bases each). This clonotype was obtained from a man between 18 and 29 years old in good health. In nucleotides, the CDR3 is TGTGCCAGCAGCCGAGGGACGTGGGGCTCTGGGGCCAACGTCCTGACTTTC. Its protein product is CASSRGTWGSGANVLTF.